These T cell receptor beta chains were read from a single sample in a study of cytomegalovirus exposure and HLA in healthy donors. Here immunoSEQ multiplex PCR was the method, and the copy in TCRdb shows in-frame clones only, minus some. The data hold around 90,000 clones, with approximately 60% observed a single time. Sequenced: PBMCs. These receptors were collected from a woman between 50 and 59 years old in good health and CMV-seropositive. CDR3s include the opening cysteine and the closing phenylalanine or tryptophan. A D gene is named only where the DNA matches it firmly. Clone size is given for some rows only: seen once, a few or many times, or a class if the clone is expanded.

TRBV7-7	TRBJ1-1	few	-	TGTGCCAGCAGCCGCCTATTGAGCACTGAAGCTTTCTTT	CASSRLLSTEAFF
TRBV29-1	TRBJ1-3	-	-	TGCAGCGTTGAACCCCTTGCGGACAGACTTGGAAACACCATATATTTT	CSVEPLADRLGNTIYF
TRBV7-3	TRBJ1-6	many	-	TGTGCCAGCAGTGAATCTAACAATTCACCCCTCCACTTT	CASSESNNSPLHF
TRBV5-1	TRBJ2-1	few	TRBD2	TGCGCCAGCAGCTACGGCGGGGGGGCCATCAATGAGCAGTTCTTC	CASSYGGGAINEQFF
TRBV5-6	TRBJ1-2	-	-	TGTGCCAGCAGCTCCTCGGACAGCGTCTATGGCTACACCTTC	CASSSSDSVYGYTF
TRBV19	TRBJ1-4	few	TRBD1	TGTGCCAGTAGTAGCGGACAGGGGTATGAAAAACTGTTTTTT	CASSSGQGYEKLFF
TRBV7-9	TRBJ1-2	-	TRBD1	TGTGCCAGCAGCTTATACCCTGACAGGGGGACCTATGGCTACACCTTC	CASSLYPDRGTYGYTF
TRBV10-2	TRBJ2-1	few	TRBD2	TGCGCCAGCAAAGCGGGAGCCTACAATGAGCAGTTCTTC	CASKAGAYNEQFF
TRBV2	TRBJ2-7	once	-	TGTGCCAGCAGTGAAGGAGGATACGAGCAGTACTTC	CASSEGGYEQYF
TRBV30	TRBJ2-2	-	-	TGTGCCTGGGATTCAGGGTCCGGGGAGCTGTTTTTT	CAWDSGSGELFF
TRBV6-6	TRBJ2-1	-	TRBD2	TGCGCCAGCAGTTACTCGGGGGGGAGCTCCAATGAGCAGTTCTTC	CASSYSGGSSNEQFF
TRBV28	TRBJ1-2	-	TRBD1	TGTGCCAGCAGCCCGGGACAGGGCTCAGGAGGCTACACCTTC	CASSPGQGSGGYTF
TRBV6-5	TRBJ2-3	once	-	TGTGCCAGCACCCCACTCGAGGATACGCAGTATTTT	CASTPLEDTQYF
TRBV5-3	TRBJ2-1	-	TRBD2	TGTGCCAGAAGGAACACGGGGGGGTCCTACAATGAGCAGTTCTTC	CARRNTGGSYNEQFF
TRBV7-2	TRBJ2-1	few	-	TGTGCCAGCAGCTTTCGACAGATACACAATGAGCAGTTCTTC	CASSFRQIHNEQFF
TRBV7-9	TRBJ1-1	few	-	TGTTCCAGCAGCTCCACCGGAGTCTACACTGAAGCTTTCTTT	CSSSSTGVYTEAFF
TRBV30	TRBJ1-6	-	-	TGTGCCTGGAGTCCGACGGGATATAATTCACCCCTCCACTTT	CAWSPTGYNSPLHF
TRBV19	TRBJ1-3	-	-	TGTGCCAGTAGTATCGGCGGCTCCTCTGGAAACACCATATATTTT	CASSIGGSSGNTIYF
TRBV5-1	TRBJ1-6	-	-	TGCGCCAGCAGCTCGGACAGCAATTCACCCCTCCACTTT	CASSSDSNSPLHF
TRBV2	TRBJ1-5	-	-	TGTGCCAGCAGTGAATATAGAAATCAGCCCCAGCATTTT	CASSEYRNQPQHF
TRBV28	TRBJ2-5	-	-	TGTGCCAGCAGTTTACGGGACAACCAAGAGACCCAGTACTTC	CASSLRDNQETQYF
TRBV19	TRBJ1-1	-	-	TGTGCCAGTAGCACAGCAGTGGCCGCGAGACGGGAAGCTTTCTTT	CASSTAVAARREAFF
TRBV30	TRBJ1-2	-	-	TGTGCCGGGACCCCCCAGGGATACACCTTC	CAGTPQGYTF